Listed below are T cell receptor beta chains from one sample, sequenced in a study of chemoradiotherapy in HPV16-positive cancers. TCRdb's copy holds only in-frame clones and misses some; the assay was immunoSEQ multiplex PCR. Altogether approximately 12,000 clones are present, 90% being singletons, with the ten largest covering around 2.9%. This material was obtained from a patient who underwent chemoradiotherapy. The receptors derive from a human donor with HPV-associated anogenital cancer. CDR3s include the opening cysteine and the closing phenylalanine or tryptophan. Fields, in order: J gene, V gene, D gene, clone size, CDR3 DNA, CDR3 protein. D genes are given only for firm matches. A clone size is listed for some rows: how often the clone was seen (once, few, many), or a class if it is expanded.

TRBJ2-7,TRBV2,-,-,TGTGCCAGCAGTTTGGGTGGCACAGGGCTCTACGAGCAGTACTTC,CASSLGGTGLYEQYF
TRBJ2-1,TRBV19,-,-,TGTGCCAGTAGTATCGGACTCGTGGCGGGAAGGGATGAGCAGTTCTTC,CASSIGLVAGRDEQFF
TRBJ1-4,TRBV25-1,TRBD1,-,TGTGCCAGCAGTTGGGACAGGGGAAATGAAAAACTGTTTTTT,CASSWDRGNEKLFF
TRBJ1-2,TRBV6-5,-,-,TGTGCCCCCGGCGAGGGCCTCAATGGCTACACCTTC,CAPGEGLNGYTF
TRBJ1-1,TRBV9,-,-,TGTGCCAGCTCTATGACAGACATGAACACTGAAGCTTTCTTT,CASSMTDMNTEAFF
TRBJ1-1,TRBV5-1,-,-,TGCGCCAGCAGCGAAACACTAGGTGGGCTGGGGCATGGAGCTTTCTTT,CASSETLGGLGHGAFF
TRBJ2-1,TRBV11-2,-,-,TGTGCCAGCAGCTTGTCTCTCGCCTCCTACAATGAGCAGTTCTTC,CASSLSLASYNEQFF
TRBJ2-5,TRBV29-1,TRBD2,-,TGCAGCGTTGTCTTGGTCGGGGTTCTAGCGGGATTAGAGACCCAGTACTTC,CSVVLVGVLAGLETQYF
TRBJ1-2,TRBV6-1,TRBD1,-,TGTGCCAGCAGTGAAAGAAGGGTCTGGGACAGGGACGCTGGCTACACCTTC,CASSERRVWDRDAGYTF
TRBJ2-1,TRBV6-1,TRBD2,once,TGTGCCAGCAGTGCCGGTGGGACTAGCGATGAGCAGTTCTTC,CASSAGGTSDEQFF
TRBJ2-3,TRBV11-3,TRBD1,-,TGTGCCAGCAGCTTAGGGGGGCAGGGGGCGGAGACGCAGTATTTT,CASSLGGQGAETQYF
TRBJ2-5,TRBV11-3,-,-,TGTGCCAGCAGCTTAGCCGGGGGGCAGTGGGAGACCCAGTACTTC,CASSLAGGQWETQYF
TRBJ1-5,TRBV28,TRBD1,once,TGTGCCAGCAGTTTACAGGGGGGGCCCCAGCATTTT,CASSLQGGPQHF
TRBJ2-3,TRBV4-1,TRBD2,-,TGCGCCAGCAGCCCTGCTAGCGATTCAGGGACTAGGGCAGATACGCAGTATTTT,CASSPASDSGTRADTQYF
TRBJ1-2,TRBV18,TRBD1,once,TGTGCCAGCTCACCCGGGACAGGGGGCGCCTATGGCTACACCTTC,CASSPGTGGAYGYTF
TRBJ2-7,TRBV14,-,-,TGTGCCAGCAGCCAAGGCCTAGCCCGATACTACGAGCAGTACTTC,CASSQGLARYYEQYF
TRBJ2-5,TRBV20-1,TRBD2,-,TGCAGTGGCGGGGGGCAAGAGACCCAGTACTTC,CSGGGQETQYF
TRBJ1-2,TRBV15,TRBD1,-,TGTGCCACCAGCAGAGGAACAGGGGGGCGCCTTTATGGCTACACCTTC,CATSRGTGGRLYGYTF
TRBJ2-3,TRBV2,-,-,TGTGCCAGCAGGCTGATAGCGAATACGCAGTATTTT,CASRLIANTQYF
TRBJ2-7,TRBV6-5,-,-,TGTGCCAGCAGCAATGCGGACGCCAGCTCCTACGAGCAGTACTTC,CASSNADASSYEQYF
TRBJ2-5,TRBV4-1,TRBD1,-,TGCGCCAGCAGCCAAGCAGGGGGCGGGGAGACCCAGTACTTC,CASSQAGGGETQYF
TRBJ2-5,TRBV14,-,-,TGTGCCAGCAGCCATCTGCAGAGGGGGGGCCAAGAGACCCAGTACTTC,CASSHLQRGGQETQYF
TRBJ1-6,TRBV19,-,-,TGTGCCAGTAGTATAGATCGGGATTCACCCCTCCACTTT,CASSIDRDSPLHF
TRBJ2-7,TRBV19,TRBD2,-,TGTGCCAGTAGTCTAGCGGGAGGGCCCCGATACGAGCAGTACTTC,CASSLAGGPRYEQYF
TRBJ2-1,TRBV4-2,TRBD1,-,TGTGCCAGCAGCCATCCCAGGACAGGGACCAATGAGCAGTTCTTC,CASSHPRTGTNEQFF